These T cell receptor beta chains were read from a single sample in a study of beta chain features in type 1 diabetes. Some clones are missing from TCRdb's copy, which holds only in-frame ones; the method was immunoSEQ multiplex PCR. The profile shows around 240,000 clones, roughly 9.6% of them singletons. Sequenced material: naive CD4+ T cells from blood. The receptors come from a woman between 18 and 29 years old in good health. CDR3s include the opening cysteine and the closing phenylalanine or tryptophan. The D gene is left open where the match is weak. Rows may omit the clone size; those that give it use once, few, many or a size class.

TRBV1,-,TRBJ2-5,-,TGCACCAGCAGCCAAGAGGGGGTGGGGGCAGAGACCCAGTACTTC,CTSSQEGVGAETQYF
TRBV30,few,TRBJ1-5,TRBD1,TGTGCCTGGGACAGGGGAAAAGATCAGCCCCAGCATTTT,CAWDRGKDQPQHF
TRBV18,-,TRBJ2-1,-,TGTGCCAGCTCACCGACTTTTGCGGGAACCTACAATGAGCAGTTCTTC,CASSPTFAGTYNEQFF
TRBV19,few,TRBJ2-3,TRBD1,TGTGCCAGTAGTCCCTGGGACAGCAGCACAGATACGCAGTATTTT,CASSPWDSSTDTQYF
TRBV6-1,-,TRBJ2-2,-,TGTGCCAGCCGGTTGAGTTTGGGCAACACCGGGGAGCTGTTTTTT,CASRLSLGNTGELFF
TRBV4-2,-,TRBJ1-1,-,TGTGCCAGCAGCCAAGTGAGGAACACTGAAGCTTTCTTT,CASSQVRNTEAFF
TRBV5-1,few,TRBJ2-2,-,TGCGCCAGCAGCTTACAGGGTGGCACCGGGGAGCTGTTTTTT,CASSLQGGTGELFF
TRBV7-9,-,TRBJ2-3,-,TGTGCCAGCAGCCCAGGGGATCTTAGCACAGATACGCAGTATTTT,CASSPGDLSTDTQYF
TRBV5-1,few,TRBJ2-7,TRBD1,TGCGCCAGCAGCTCTAGACCGGGACAGGGGACTTCCGAGCAGTACTTC,CASSSRPGQGTSEQYF
TRBV29-1,few,TRBJ2-1,-,TGCAGCGTAAAATTCACAGGGAGTGACCGATACAATGAGCAGTTCTTC,CSVKFTGSDRYNEQFF
TRBV5-6,-,TRBJ2-5,TRBD2,TGTGCCAGCAGCTGGTGGACTAGCGGGGGGGAGACCCAGTACTTC,CASSWWTSGGETQYF
TRBV6-6,few,TRBJ1-2,TRBD1,TGTGCCAGCAGTCAGGGACAGGGGAACTATGGCTACACCTTC,CASSQGQGNYGYTF
TRBV15,many,TRBJ2-7,TRBD1,TGTGCCACCAGCAGACAGGGGGCAGGAGAGCAGTACTTC,CATSRQGAGEQYF
TRBV5-1,few,TRBJ2-1,-,TGCGCCAGCAGCTTGAGACTCTACAATGAGCAGTTCTTC,CASSLRLYNEQFF
TRBV7-9,few,TRBJ1-2,TRBD1,TGTGCCAGCAGCTTTAGCAGGGGGCTTATCTATGGCTACACCTTC,CASSFSRGLIYGYTF
TRBV30,-,TRBJ2-1,TRBD2,TGTGCCTGGAGTGTACAAGCGGGAGGGCCGAGAGAGCAGTTCTTC,CAWSVQAGGPREQFF
TRBV5-1,-,TRBJ1-2,-,TGCGCCAGCAGCTTGTCAACGGGTAACTATGGCTACACCTTC,CASSLSTGNYGYTF
TRBV12-5,-,TRBJ2-3,-,TGTGCTAGTGGTTTGGGGACAGCCACAGATACGCAGTATTTT,CASGLGTATDTQYF
TRBV5-1,-,TRBJ2-1,TRBD2,TGCGCCAGCAGCTTGGAACTAGCGCCTTACAATGAGCAGTTCTTC,CASSLELAPYNEQFF
TRBV2,-,TRBJ2-1,-,TGTGCCAGCTTTAGCGAATACAATGAGCAGTTCTTC,CASFSEYNEQFF
TRBV29-1,-,TRBJ1-2,-,TGCAGCGTTGACCCCACGGCTAACTATGGCTACACCTTC,CSVDPTANYGYTF
TRBV7-9,few,TRBJ1-2,-,TGTGCCAGCAGCCCCTCGGGAGGTGACTATGGCTACACCTTC,CASSPSGGDYGYTF
TRBV7-8,few,TRBJ2-2,TRBD1,TGTGCCAGCAGCTTAGCTTCCGTAGGGGGCGCGGAGCTGTTTTTT,CASSLASVGGAELFF
TRBV7-3,few,TRBJ2-4,-,TGTGCCAGCAGCTTAGATCAGAAAAACATTCAGTACTTC,CASSLDQKNIQYF
TRBV30,few,TRBJ2-7,TRBD1,TGTGCCTGGAGTACCGCCGGGACAGGGGGCCTCAGGTACTTC,CAWSTAGTGGLRYF
TRBV18,-,TRBJ2-5,-,TGTGCCAGCTCACTCGTAGCTAACCAAGAGACCCAGTACTTC,CASSLVANQETQYF
TRBV6-6,-,TRBJ1-1,TRBD1,TGTGCCAGCACCGGGACAGGGGCTCCGAACACTGAAGCTTTCTTT,CASTGTGAPNTEAFF